The next 23 T cell receptor beta chains were all read from a single sample in a study of somatic mutations in cytotoxic T cells in rheumatoid arthritis (dated by TCRdb to about 2017). Libraries were made using the immunoSEQ multiplex PCR assay. In its TCRdb copy, this immuneACCESS table keeps in-frame sequences only and misses some clones. Where compared with another copy, unresolved V genes explain less than half of these, and the others have no known cause. The table for this sample lists some 10,000 clones; over 70% of them were counted only once. The top ten constitute roughly a fifth of the sample. Material: CD8+ T cells sorted from blood. Receptors were obtained from a middle-aged man in good health.

This chain joins TRBV6-5 and TRBJ1-6; D is perhaps TRBD1 (5 bases). The CDR3 has 14 residues. V lost 6 bases, J lost 9 bases, and 15 bases lay in between. Looked up from germline, CDR1 is MNHEY and CDR2 is SVGAGI. CDR3: CASRPGRGGSPLHF. Written as DNA, the CDR3 is TGTGCCAGCAGGCCCGGTCGGGGGGGTTCACCCCTCCACTTT.

V and J are TRBV25-1 and TRBJ2-3; D possibly corresponds to TRBD2 (6 bases). The CDR3 has 13 amino acids. From germline, CDR1 is MGHDK and CDR2 SYGVNS. Trimming shortened V by 3 bases and J by 4 bases, and 8 bases separated the two germline ends. CDR3 amino acids: CASSDGGADTQYF. CDR3 sequence (DNA): TGTGCCAGCAGTGACGGAGGGGCAGATACGCAGTATTTT.

This clone was counted between two and nine times. The chain is built from TRBV11-2 and TRBJ2-1, with D perhaps matching TRBD2 (5 bases). The CDR3 extends over 14 amino acids. From germline, CDR1 is SGHAT and CDR2 FQNNGV. V lost 7 bases and J lost 4, with 14 bases in between. CDR3 nucleotide sequence: TGTGCCAGCATGGAAAGCGGTCCTTACAATGAGCAGTTCTTC. Amino acids: CASMESGPYNEQFF.

V gene TRBV7-9 combines with J gene TRBJ2-7, with 9 bases fitting TRBD1. From germline, CDR1 is SEHNR and CDR2 FQNEAQ (reference sequence). V shed 7 bases, J shed 2 bases, and the junction held 9 bases outside the gene matches. The CDR3 contains 15 residues. The chain's CDR3 is CASNPSGTGTYEQYF. The CDR3 coding sequence is TGTGCCAGCAACCCCTCCGGGACAGGGACCTACGAGCAGTACTTC.

The chain is built from TRBV10-3 and TRBJ2-7; 10 nucleotides line up with TRBD2. Germline V CDR1 and CDR2: ENHRY, SYGVKD. Trimming took 4 bases from V and 3 from J; bases not matched to a gene: 3. This CDR3 is built from 14 residues. The CDR3: CAISAPSGGYEQYF. CDR3 DNA: TGTGCCATCAGTGCCCCTAGCGGGGGCTACGAGCAGTACTTC.

This chain links TRBV19 with TRBJ1-1; 7 nucleotides agree with TRBD1. The V and J ends lost 7 bases and 7 bases, in that order; junction bases with no gene match: 3. This CDR3 is built from 11 residues. Germline-derived CDR1 and CDR2 are LNHDA and SQIVND (reference sequence). CDR3 sequence (DNA): TGTGCCAGTACTTGGACAGGTGAAGCTTTCTTT. Its translation: CASTWTGEAFF.

The V gene is TRBV11-2, the J gene TRBJ2-5; possible D gene TRBD2, 5 bases. CDR3 length equals 14 residues. Per the germline V gene, CDR1 is SGHAT and CDR2 is FQNNGV. V was shortened by 4 bases and J by 7 bases, with 16 bases between the two germline ends. CDR3 sequence (DNA): TGTGCCAGCAGCTCTCCCCACACCGGAGGGACCCAGTACTTC. This translates into CASSSPHTGGTQYF.

The chain employs TRBV7-2 and TRBJ2-1; 7 bases map to TRBD1. After removal of 5 bases from V and 7 bases from J, the junction contained 8 bases not matched to a gene. Germline V gene lookup returns CDR1 SGHTA and CDR2 FQGNSA. The CDR3 contains 14 residues. The CDR3 nucleotides read TGTGCCAGCAGCGGAGACAGGGTTTGGAATGAGCAGTTCTTC. It yields the protein CASSGDRVWNEQFF.

The chain is built from TRBV7-8 and TRBJ2-7, with 7 bases aligning to TRBD1. Losses at the gene ends were 5 bases for V and 2 bases for J; bases not matched to a gene: 12. The germline V gene has CDR1 SGHVS and CDR2 FQNEAQ. This CDR3 has 16 amino acids. CDR3 residues: CASSHPRDRVPYEQYF. For the CDR3, the DNA is TGTGCCAGCAGCCACCCAAGAGACAGGGTACCCTACGAGCAGTACTTC. The whole variable domain, filled in from reference TRBV7-8 and TRBJ2-7, reads GAGVSQSPRYKVAKRGQDVALRCDPISGHVSLFWYQQALGQGPEFLTYFQNEAQLDKSGLPSDRFFAERPEGSVSTLKIQRTQQEDSAVYLCASSHPRDRVPYEQYFGPGTRLTVT.

J is TRBJ2-3 and V is TRBV4-3; a possible D gene is TRBD1 (6 bases). Germline V CDR1 and CDR2: LGHNA, YSLEER. This CDR3 is 17 amino acids long. V was clipped by 0 bases and J by 2 bases, with 15 bases between them. Written as DNA, the CDR3 is TGCGCCAGCAGCCAAGATCGGAGAGGGGGAATCACAGATACGCAGTATTTT. Protein sequence: CASSQDRRGGITDTQYF.

The chain carries TRBV5-1 and TRBJ2-1; D possibly corresponds to TRBD2 (6 bases). The CDR3 totals 14 residues. V was clipped by 2 bases and J by 5 bases, with 11 bases between them. Germline CDR1 reads SGHRS; CDR2 reads YFSETQ. The CDR3 coding sequence is TGCGCCAGCAGCTTTCCGGGACTGGACAATGAGCAGTTCTTC. The encoded protein is CASSFPGLDNEQFF.

CDR3 loop: CASKTGTMNTEAFF. The CDR3 coding sequence is TGTGCCAGCAAGACCGGGACTATGAACACTGAAGCTTTCTTT. The genes are TRBV13 and TRBJ1-1, with a possible D match to TRBD1 (5 bases). This CDR3 region has 14 residues. Deletions cut 7 bases from V and 0 bases from J, with 12 bases between. Germline values: CDR1 PRHDT, CDR2 FYEKMQ (reference sequence).

The chain is built from TRBV9 and TRBJ2-3; 10 positions agree with TRBD2. This CDR3 contains 18 residues. CDR1 and CDR2 (germline): SGDLS, YYNGEE. V shed 1 base, J shed 4 bases, and the junction held 12 bases outside the gene matches. The CDR3 bases are TGTGCCAGCAGCGTAAGGTCGGAGCGGGAGGGCCGGGCAGATACGCAGTATTTT. Residues: CASSVRSEREGRADTQYF.

The chain uses TRBV5-1 and TRBJ2-1, with D possibly TRBD2 on 5 matching bases. V was trimmed by 3 bases and J by 0 bases, leaving 10 bases between them. CDR3 length: 15 residues. Germline V gives CDR1 SGHRS, CDR2 YFSETQ. CDR3 DNA: TGCGCCAGCAGCTCGACCACTAGCTCCTACAATGAGCAGTTCTTC. Translation: CASSSTTSSYNEQFF.

V is TRBV7-9 and J is TRBJ1-5; D perhaps matches TRBD1 (5 bases). The CDR3 is 17 amino acids. Trimming removed 1 base at V and 8 bases at J, with 21 bases between. Germline CDR1 reads SEHNR; CDR2 reads FQNEAQ (reference sequence). The CDR3, as DNA: TGTGCCAGCAGCTTAGGGGGGGGGACCACCTGGGCTAAGCCCCAGCATTTT. Translated: CASSLGGGTTWAKPQHF.

The chain is built from TRBV11-3 and TRBJ2-7; TRBD1 might be the D (6 bases). CDR1 is SGHNT and CDR2 is YENEEA in the germline V gene. The CDR3 loop spans 15 amino acids. Trimming cost V 1 base and J 1 base, with 11 bases left between them. The CDR3 DNA is TGTGCCAGCAGCTTAGGCAGGGGCCCTTCCTACGAGCAGTACTTC. This codes for CASSLGRGPSYEQYF.

This clone appeared once. The chain combines TRBV7-9 with TRBJ1-1, with 8 bases lining up with TRBD1. CDR1 and CDR2 (germline): SEHNR, FQNEAQ (reference sequence). V trimming: 3 bases; J trimming: 0 bases; junction bases outside the gene matches: 12. The CDR3 sequence is 18 residues long. Here the CDR3 reads CASSFLRTGITLNTEAFF. As DNA, the CDR3 is TGTGCCAGCAGCTTCCTACGGACAGGGATCACGCTGAACACTGAAGCTTTCTTT.

V gene TRBV2 combines with J gene TRBJ1-2; 7 bases are shared with TRBD1. The CDR3 is 16 amino acids. After removal of 11 bases from V and 4 bases from J, the junction contained 19 bases not matched to a gene. Germline CDR1 SNHLY, CDR2 FYNNEI. CDR3 in DNA: TGTGCCGTCCGGGACAGTCGTGAGCTGCTTCTCTATGGCTACACCTTC. It translates to CAVRDSRELLLYGYTF.

The chain uses TRBV11-2 and TRBJ2-7; 7 nucleotides agree with TRBD2. With V trimmed by 5 bases and J by 7 bases, 11 bases remained unmatched. The CDR3 covers 14 residues. The germline V gene has CDR1 SGHAT and CDR2 FQNNGV. The CDR3 nucleotides read TGTGCCAGCAGCCCGGGGGGAATCCCCCGGGAGCAGTACTTC. Amino acids: CASSPGGIPREQYF. Combining the CDR3 with reference TRBV11-2 and TRBJ2-7 gives the whole variable domain EAGVAQSPRYKIIEKRQSVAFWCNPISGHATLYWYQQILGQGPKLLIQFQNNGVVDDSQLPKDRFSAERLKGVDSTLKIQPAKLEDSAVYLCASSPGGIPREQYFGPGTRLTVT.

The chain uses TRBV9 and TRBJ1-5, with unresolved D. The germline V gene has CDR1 SGDLS and CDR2 YYNGEE. This CDR3 has 14 residues. Between the trimmed V and J ends, which lost 0 bases and 4 bases, there was a span of 8 bases. The CDR3 loop is CASSVGGPNQPQHF. Here the CDR3 DNA reads TGTGCCAGCAGCGTAGGTGGGCCTAATCAGCCCCAGCATTTT.

The rearrangement uses TRBV7-6 and TRBJ1-5, with D possibly being TRBD1 (5 bases). Germline loops: CDR1 SGHVS, CDR2 FNYEAQ. With 1 base removed from V and 1 base from J, the gap between germline ends came to 14 bases. CDR3 length: 17 residues. CDR3 sequence reads: CASSLGEVGVSNQPQHF. The CDR3 bases are TGTGCCAGCAGCTTAGGGGAGGTGGGGGTAAGCAATCAGCCCCAGCATTTT. Full variable domain (remainder filled in from reference TRBV7-6 and TRBJ1-5): GAGVSQSPRYKVTKRGQDVALRCDPISGHVSLYWYRQALGQGPEFLTYFNYEAQQDKSGLPNDRFSAERPEGSISTLTIQRTEQRDSAMYRCASSLGEVGVSNQPQHFGDGTRLSIL.

The chain uses TRBV27 and TRBJ1-3, with a possible D match to TRBD1 (5 bases). The CDR3 runs to 14 residues. Germline V CDR1 and CDR2: MNHEY, SMNVEV (reference sequence). The ends were cut back, 8 bases at V and 0 bases at J, with 11 bases in the middle. The CDR3 nucleotides read TGTGCCAGCTATGGGGGGACCTCTGGAAACACCATATATTTT. It codes for CASYGGTSGNTIYF.

The chain has TRBV6-1 and TRBJ2-3; 8 bases are shared with TRBD2. Looked up from germline, CDR1 is MNHNS and CDR2 is SASEGT. With 10 bases clipped from V and 1 base from J, the junction kept 7 bases outside the gene matches. The CDR3 runs to 14 residues. The CDR3 DNA reads as TGTGCCACCTGGACTAGCACCCGCACAGATACGCAGTATTTT. Its protein is CATWTSTRTDTQYF.